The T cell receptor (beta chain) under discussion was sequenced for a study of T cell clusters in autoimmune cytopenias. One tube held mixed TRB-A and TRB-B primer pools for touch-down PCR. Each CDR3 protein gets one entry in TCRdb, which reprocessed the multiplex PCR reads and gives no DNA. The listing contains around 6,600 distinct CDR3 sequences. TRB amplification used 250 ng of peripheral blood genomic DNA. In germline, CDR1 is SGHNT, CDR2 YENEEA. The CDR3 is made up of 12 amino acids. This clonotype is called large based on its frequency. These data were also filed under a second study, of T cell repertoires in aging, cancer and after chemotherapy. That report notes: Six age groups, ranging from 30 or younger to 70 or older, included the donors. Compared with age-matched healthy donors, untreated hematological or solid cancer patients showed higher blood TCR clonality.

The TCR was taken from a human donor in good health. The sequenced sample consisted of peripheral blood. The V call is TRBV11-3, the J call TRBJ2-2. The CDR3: CASSLEAGELFF.